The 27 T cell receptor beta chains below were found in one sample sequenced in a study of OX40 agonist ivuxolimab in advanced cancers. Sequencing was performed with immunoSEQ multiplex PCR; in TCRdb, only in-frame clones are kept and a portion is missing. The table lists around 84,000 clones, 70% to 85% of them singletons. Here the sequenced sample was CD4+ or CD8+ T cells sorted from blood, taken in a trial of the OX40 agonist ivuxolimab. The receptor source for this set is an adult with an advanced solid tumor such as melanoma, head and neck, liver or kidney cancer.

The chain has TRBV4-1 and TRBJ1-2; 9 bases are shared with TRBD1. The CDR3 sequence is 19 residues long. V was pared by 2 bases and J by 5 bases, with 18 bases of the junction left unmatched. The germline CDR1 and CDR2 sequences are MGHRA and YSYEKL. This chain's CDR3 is CASSQNRDRVRTKQYGYTF. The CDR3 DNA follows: TGCGCCAGCAGCCAAAACCGGGACAGGGTTAGAACGAAACAATATGGCTACACCTTC.

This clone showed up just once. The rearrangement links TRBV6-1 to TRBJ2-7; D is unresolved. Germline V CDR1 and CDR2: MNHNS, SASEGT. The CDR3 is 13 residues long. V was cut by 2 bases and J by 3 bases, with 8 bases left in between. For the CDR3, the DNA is TGTGCCAGCAGTGAAACCCGGGTCTACGAGCAGTACTTC. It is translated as CASSETRVYEQYF.

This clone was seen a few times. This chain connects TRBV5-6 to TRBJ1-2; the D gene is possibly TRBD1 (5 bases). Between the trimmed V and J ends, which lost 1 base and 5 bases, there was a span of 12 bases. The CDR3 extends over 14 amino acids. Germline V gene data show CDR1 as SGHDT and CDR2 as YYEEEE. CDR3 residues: CASSLSLQAYGYTF. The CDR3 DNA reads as TGTGCCAGCAGCTTGTCTCTACAGGCGTATGGCTACACCTTC.

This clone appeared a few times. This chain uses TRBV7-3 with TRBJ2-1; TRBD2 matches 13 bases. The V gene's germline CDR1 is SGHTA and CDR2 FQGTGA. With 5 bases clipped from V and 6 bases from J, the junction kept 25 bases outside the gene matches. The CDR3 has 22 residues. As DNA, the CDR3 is TGTGCCAGCAGCAAACGACCCGGTGGGACTAGCGGGATACACGCGGAGGGCAATGAGCAGTTCTTC. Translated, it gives CASSKRPGGTSGIHAEGNEQFF.

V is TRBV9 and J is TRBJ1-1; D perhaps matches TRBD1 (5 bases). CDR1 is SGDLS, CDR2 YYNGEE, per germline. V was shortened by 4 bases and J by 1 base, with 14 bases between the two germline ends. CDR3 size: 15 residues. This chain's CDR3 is CASSPREIWNTEAFF. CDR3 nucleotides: TGTGCCAGCAGCCCCAGGGAAATTTGGAACACTGAAGCTTTCTTT.

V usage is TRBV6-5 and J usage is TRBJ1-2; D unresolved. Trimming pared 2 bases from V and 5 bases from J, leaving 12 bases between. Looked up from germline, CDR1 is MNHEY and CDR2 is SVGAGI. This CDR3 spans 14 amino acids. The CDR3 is CASSYAQPPYGYTF. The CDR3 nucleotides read TGTGCCAGCAGTTACGCGCAGCCTCCATATGGCTACACCTTC.

The chain's CDR3 is CASSLMSGTDEQYF. As DNA, the CDR3 is TGTGCCAGCAGCTTGATGTCAGGGACTGACGAGCAGTACTTC. The chain uses TRBV5-8 and TRBJ2-7, with a tentative D call TRBD2 (6 bases). The CDR3 spans 14 residues. V shed 1 base and J shed 5 bases, with 13 bases lying between them. Germline V gene lookup returns CDR1 SGHTS and CDR2 YDEGEE.

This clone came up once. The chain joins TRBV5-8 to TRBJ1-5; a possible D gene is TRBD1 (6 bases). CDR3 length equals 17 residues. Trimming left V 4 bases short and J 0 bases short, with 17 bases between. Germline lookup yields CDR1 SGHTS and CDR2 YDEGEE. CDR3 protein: CASSAPWGAYSNQPQHF. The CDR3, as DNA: TGTGCCAGCAGCGCGCCGTGGGGGGCATATAGCAATCAGCCCCAGCATTTT.

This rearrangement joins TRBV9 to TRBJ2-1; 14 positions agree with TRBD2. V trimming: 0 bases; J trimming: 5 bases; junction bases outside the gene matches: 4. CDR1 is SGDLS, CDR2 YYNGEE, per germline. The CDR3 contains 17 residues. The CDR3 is CASSVGLAGGPHNEQFF. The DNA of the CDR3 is TGTGCCAGCAGCGTAGGACTAGCGGGAGGGCCACACAATGAGCAGTTCTTC.

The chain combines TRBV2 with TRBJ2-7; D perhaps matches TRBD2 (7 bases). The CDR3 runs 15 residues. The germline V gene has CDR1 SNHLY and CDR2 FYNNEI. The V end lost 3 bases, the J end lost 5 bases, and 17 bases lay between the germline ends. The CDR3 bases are TGTGCCAGCAGTGACGCGGGGGCCGGTCAACACGAGCAGTACTTC. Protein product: CASSDAGAGQHEQYF. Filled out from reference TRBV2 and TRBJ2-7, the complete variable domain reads EPEVTQTPSHQVTQMGQEVILRCVPISNHLYFYWYRQILGQKVEFLVSFYNNEISEKSEIFDDQFSVERPDGSNFTLKIRSTKLEDSAMYFCASSDAGAGQHEQYFGPGTRLTVT.

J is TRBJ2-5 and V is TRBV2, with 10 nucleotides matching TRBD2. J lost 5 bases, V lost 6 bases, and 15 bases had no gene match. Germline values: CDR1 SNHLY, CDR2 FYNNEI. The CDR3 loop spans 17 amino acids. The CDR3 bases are TGTGCCAGCAGGCGAGGGTGGACTAGCGGTTCCGGGGAGACCCAGTACTTC. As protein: CASRRGWTSGSGETQYF.

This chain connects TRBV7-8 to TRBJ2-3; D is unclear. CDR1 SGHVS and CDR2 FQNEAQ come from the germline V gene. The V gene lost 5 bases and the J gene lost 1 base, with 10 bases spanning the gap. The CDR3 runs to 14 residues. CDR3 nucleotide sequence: TGTGCCAGCAGCCTCGGGCCGGGCACAGATACGCAGTATTTT. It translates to CASSLGPGTDTQYF. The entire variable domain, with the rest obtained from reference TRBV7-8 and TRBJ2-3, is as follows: GAGVSQSPRYKVAKRGQDVALRCDPISGHVSLFWYQQALGQGPEFLTYFQNEAQLDKSGLPSDRFFAERPEGSVSTLKIQRTQQEDSAVYLCASSLGPGTDTQYFGPGTRLTVL.

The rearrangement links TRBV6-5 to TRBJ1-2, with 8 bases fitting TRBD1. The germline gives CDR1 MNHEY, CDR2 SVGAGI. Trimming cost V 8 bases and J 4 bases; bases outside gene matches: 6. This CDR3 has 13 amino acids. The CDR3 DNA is TGTGCCAGCGCCGGACAGGGAGGCTATGGCTACACCTTC. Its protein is CASAGQGGYGYTF.

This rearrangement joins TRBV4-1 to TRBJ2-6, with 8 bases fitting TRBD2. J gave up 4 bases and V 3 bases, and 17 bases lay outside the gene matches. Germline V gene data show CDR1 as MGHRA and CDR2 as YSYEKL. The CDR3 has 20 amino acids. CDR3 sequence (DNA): TGCGCCAGCAGCCATTCCCCGGGACTAGTGAATCTCTGGGGGGCCAACGTCCTGACTTTC. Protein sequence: CASSHSPGLVNLWGANVLTF.

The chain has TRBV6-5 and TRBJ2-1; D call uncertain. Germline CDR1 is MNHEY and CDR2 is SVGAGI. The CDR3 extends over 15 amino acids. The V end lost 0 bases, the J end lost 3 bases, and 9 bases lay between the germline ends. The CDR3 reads CASSYSTRLYNEQFF. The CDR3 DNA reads TGTGCCAGCAGTTACTCAACCAGACTCTACAATGAGCAGTTCTTC.

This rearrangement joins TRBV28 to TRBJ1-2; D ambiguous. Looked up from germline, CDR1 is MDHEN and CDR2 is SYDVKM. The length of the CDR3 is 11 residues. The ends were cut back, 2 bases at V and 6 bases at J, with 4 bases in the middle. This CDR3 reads CASSLDHGYTF. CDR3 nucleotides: TGTGCCAGCAGTTTAGACCATGGCTACACCTTC.

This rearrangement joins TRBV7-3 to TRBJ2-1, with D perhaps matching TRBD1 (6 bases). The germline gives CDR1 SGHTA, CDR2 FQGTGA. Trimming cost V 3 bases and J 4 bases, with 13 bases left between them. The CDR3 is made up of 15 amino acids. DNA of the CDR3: TGTGCCAGCAGCTTCGACTATCAGGGGTACAATGAGCAGTTCTTC. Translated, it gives CASSFDYQGYNEQFF.

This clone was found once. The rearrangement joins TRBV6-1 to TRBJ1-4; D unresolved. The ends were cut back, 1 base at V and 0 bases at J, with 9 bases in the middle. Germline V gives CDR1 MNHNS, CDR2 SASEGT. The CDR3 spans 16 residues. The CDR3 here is CASSEGAGTTNEKLFF. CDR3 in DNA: TGTGCCAGCAGTGAAGGAGCGGGAACAACTAATGAAAAACTGTTTTTT.

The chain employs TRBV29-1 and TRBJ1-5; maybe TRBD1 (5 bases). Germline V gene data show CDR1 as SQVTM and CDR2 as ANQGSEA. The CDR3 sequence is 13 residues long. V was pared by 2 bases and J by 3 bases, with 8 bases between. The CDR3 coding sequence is TGCAGCGTTGAATCAGGGCTCAATCAGCCCCAGCATTTT. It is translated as CSVESGLNQPQHF.

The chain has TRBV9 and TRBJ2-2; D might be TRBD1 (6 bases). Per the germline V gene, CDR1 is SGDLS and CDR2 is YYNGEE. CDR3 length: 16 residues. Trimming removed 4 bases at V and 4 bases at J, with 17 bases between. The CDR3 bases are TGTGCCAGCAGCCCACCAGCCGGGACAACCACCGGGGAGCTGTTTTTT. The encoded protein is CASSPPAGTTTGELFF. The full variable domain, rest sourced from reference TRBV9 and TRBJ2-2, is DSGVTQTPKHLITATGQRVTLRCSPRSGDLSVYWYQQSLDQGLQFLIQYYNGEERAKGNILERFSAQQFPDLHSELNLSSLELGDSALYFCASSPPAGTTTGELFFGEGSRLTVL.

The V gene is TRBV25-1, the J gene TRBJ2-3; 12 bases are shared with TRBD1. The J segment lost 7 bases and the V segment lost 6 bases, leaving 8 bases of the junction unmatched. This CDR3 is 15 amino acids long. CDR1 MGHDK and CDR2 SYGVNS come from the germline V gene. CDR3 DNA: TGTGCCAGCAGCCCCGGGACAGGGGGCGCCTATACGCAGTATTTT. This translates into CASSPGTGGAYTQYF.

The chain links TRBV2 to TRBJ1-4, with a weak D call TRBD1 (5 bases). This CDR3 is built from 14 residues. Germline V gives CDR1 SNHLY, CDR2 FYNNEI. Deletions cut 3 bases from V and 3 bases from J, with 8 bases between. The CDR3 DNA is TGTGCCAGCAGTGACAGGGTGGCTAATGAAAAACTGTTTTTT. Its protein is CASSDRVANEKLFF.

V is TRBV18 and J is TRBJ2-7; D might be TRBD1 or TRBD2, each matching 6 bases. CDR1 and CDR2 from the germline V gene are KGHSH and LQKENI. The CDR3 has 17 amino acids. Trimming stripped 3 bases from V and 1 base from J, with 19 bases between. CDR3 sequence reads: CASSPAHREVRSYEQYF. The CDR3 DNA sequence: TGTGCCAGCTCACCGGCCCACAGGGAGGTTAGGTCCTACGAGCAGTACTTC.

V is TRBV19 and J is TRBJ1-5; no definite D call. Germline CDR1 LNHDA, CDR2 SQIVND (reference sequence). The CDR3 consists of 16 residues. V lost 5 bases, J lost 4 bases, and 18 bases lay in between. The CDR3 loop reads CASSLTGSIFNQPQHF. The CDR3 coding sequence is TGTGCCAGTAGTTTGACCGGGTCCATATTTAATCAGCCCCAGCATTTT. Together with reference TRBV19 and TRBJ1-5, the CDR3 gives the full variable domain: DGGITQSPKYLFRKEGQNVTLSCEQNLNHDAMYWYRQDPGQGLRLIYYSQIVNDFQKGDIAEGYSVSREKKESFPLTVTSAQKNPTAFYLCASSLTGSIFNQPQHFGDGTRLSIL.

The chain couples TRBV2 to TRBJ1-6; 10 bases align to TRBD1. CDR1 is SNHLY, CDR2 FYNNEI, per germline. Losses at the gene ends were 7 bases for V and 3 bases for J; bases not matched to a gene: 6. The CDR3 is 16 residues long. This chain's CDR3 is CASTWDRGVYNSPLHF. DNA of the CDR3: TGTGCCAGCACCTGGGACAGGGGTGTCTATAATTCACCCCTCCACTTT.

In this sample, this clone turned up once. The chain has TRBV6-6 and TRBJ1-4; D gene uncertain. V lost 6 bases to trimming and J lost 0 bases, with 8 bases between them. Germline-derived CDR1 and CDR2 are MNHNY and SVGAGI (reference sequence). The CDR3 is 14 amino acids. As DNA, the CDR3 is TGTGCCAGCAGGGACGGTGCAACTAATGAAAAACTGTTTTTT. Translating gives CASRDGATNEKLFF.

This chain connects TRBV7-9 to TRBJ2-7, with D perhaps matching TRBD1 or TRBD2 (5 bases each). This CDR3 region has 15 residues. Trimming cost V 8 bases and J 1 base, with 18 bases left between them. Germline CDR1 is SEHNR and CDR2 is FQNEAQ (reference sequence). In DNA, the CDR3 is TGTGCCAGCGATGGATTCCGGGACCGGTCCTACGAGCAGTACTTC. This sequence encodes CASDGFRDRSYEQYF.